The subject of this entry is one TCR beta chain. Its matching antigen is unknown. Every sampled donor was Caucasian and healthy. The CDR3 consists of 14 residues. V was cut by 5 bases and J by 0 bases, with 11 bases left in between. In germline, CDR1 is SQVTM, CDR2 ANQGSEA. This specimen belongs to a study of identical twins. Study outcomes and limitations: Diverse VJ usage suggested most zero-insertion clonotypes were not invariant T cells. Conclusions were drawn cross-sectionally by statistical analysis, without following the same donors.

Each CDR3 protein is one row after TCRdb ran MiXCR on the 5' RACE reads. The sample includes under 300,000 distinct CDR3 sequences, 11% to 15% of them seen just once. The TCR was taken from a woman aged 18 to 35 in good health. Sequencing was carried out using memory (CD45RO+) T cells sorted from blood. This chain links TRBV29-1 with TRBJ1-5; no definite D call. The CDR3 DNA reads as TGCAGCGTTCGGGGAGGAAATAGCAATCAGCCCCAGCATTTT. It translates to CSVRGGNSNQPQHF.